The text below deals with one T cell receptor beta chain. At one boundary the junction diverges from the germline segment, which might be a read error. The CDR3 sequence is 11 residues long. In germline, CDR1 is WNHNN, CDR2 SYGVQD (reference sequence). The sample is drawn from a study of blood T cell repertoires in COVID-19. Sequenced by immunoSEQ multiplex PCR; TCRdb stores in-frame clones only, minus some. Of about 260,000 clones listed, 75% to 95% are singletons. This TCR derives from a person under 35 with COVID-19, enrolled during active disease. The chain links TRBV10-1 to TRBJ2-5, with D tentatively TRBD1 (5 bases). Sequenced sample: peripheral blood. CDR3 in DNA: TGCGCCAGCAGTGATATGACAGTTATTAACTTC. Translation: CASSDMTVINF.